These T cell receptor beta chains were read from a single sample in a study of T cell changes during pregnancy in multiple sclerosis. Measured with immunoSEQ multiplex PCR; TCRdb has only the in-frame clones, and not every one. The repertoire holds about 61,000 clones, 80% to 90% seen once, with roughly 0.82% in the top ten. This specimen consisted of peripheral blood, obtained in the first trimester of pregnancy. The receptors derive from a female donor in good health, enrolled as a control in a pregnancy study. The CDR3 runs from the conserved cysteine through the conserved F or W. A D gene is named only where the DNA matches it firmly. Part of the rows lack a size; the others show once, few, many or a class for expanded clones.

TRBV19	NA	TRBJ1-2	NA	TGTGCCAGTAGTATAGGAGCAGGGTATGGCTACACCTTC	CASSIGAGYGYTF
TRBV5-1	NA	TRBJ1-1	NA	TGCGCCAGCAGTCGGGGGGGAGAGACTGAAGCTTTCTTT	CASSRGGETEAFF
TRBV7-2	TRBD1	TRBJ2-1	NA	TGTGCCAGCAGCTCAGGGGGTTCCAGGGGGCATGAGCAGTTCTTC	CASSSGGSRGHEQFF
TRBV4-3	NA	TRBJ1-6	NA	TGCGCCAGCAGCCCAAACCTAACGAGACGGAGGGGTTCACCCCTCCACTTT	CASSPNLTRRRGSPLHF
TRBV4-3	NA	TRBJ1-2	few	TGCGCCAGCAGCCAGTTGGGAGGTTTCGTTAGCTATGGCTACACCTTC	CASSQLGGFVSYGYTF
TRBV6-5	NA	TRBJ1-2	NA	TGTGCCAGCAGCCCCAATGGCGGGAAGCTAAGCGGCTACACCTTC	CASSPNGGKLSGYTF
TRBV6-5	NA	TRBJ1-1	NA	TGTGCCAGCAGTTACTCGATTAACTCACGAGGAACTGAAGCTTTCTTT	CASSYSINSRGTEAFF
TRBV18	TRBD1	TRBJ2-7	NA	TGTGCCAGCTCACCACAACCCGGACAGGACCTCCACGAGCAGTACTTC	CASSPQPGQDLHEQYF
TRBV6-5	NA	TRBJ1-1	NA	TGTGCCAGCAGTTACGAGCAGACTATGAACACTGAAGCTTTCTTT	CASSYEQTMNTEAFF
TRBV9	NA	TRBJ1-6	NA	TGTGCCAGCAGCGTAGGGCAGGGTGCCAATTCACCCCTCCACTTT	CASSVGQGANSPLHF
TRBV4-2	TRBD1	TRBJ1-1	NA	TGTGCCAGCAGCCAAGAATGGGACAGGGGGACTTCTGAAGCTTTCTTT	CASSQEWDRGTSEAFF
TRBV6-4	NA	TRBJ2-3	NA	TGTGCCAGCAGTGACACAGACACAGATACGCAGTATTTT	CASSDTDTDTQYF
TRBV29-1	NA	TRBJ1-4	NA	TGCTCGGGGGGGGATGAAAAACTGTTTTTT	CSGGDEKLFF
TRBV6-4	TRBD2	TRBJ2-1	NA	TGTGCCAGCAGTGACGAGGCTAGCGGGGGGGCAGGGATCGATGAGCAGTTCTTC	CASSDEASGGAGIDEQFF
TRBV19	TRBD1	TRBJ2-3	NA	TGTGCCAGTATGGGGGCCGGACAGGGGCCGGGGGATACGCAGTATTTT	CASMGAGQGPGDTQYF
TRBV19	TRBD1	TRBJ1-1	NA	TGTGCCAGTAGTCTAGGACAGGGCACTGAAGCTTTCTTT	CASSLGQGTEAFF
TRBV6-4	NA	TRBJ1-6	few	TGTGCCAGCAGTGTTACGGGTGATGGGGCTTCACCCCTCCACTTT	CASSVTGDGASPLHF
TRBV11-3	NA	TRBJ1-1	NA	TGTGCCAGCAGCTTGACAGTGGACACTGAAGCTTTCTTT	CASSLTVDTEAFF
TRBV7-2	NA	TRBJ1-5	NA	TGTGCCAGCAGCTTAAATCCCCCAGGGCATAGCAATCAGCCCCAGCATTTT	CASSLNPPGHSNQPQHF
TRBV27	NA	TRBJ1-2	NA	TGTGCCAGCAGTTTATCAGGGGCCCTAGACACTAACTATGGCTACACCTTC	CASSLSGALDTNYGYTF
TRBV11-3	TRBD1	TRBJ1-1	NA	TGTGCCAGCAGCTCAGGGGGGAAAGCTGAAGCTTTCTTT	CASSSGGKAEAFF
TRBV30	TRBD1	TRBJ1-2	NA	TGTGCCTGGAGTGTAGTAGGACAGGGGCCCTATGGCTACACCTTC	CAWSVVGQGPYGYTF
TRBV2	TRBD1	TRBJ1-4	NA	TGTGCCAGCAGCGTTTACAGGGGACTGTTTTTT	CASSVYRGLFF